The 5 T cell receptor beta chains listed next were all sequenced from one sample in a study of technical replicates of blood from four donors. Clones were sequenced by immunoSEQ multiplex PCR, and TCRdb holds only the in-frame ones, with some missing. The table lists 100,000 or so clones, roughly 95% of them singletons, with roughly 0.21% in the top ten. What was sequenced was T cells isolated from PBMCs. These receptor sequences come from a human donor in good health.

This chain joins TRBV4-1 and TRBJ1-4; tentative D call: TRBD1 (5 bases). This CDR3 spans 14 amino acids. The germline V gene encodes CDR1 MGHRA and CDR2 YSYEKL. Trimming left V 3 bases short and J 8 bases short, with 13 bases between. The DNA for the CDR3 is TGCGCCAGCAGCCACAGGGTGCAGGGAGAAAAACTGTTTTTT. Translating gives CASSHRVQGEKLFF.

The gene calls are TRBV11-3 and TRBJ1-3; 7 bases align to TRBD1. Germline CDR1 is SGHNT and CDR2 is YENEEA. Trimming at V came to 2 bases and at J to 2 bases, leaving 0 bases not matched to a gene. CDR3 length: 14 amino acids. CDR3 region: CASSLRGPGNTIYF. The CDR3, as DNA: TGTGCCAGCAGCTTAAGGGGGCCTGGAAACACCATATATTTT.

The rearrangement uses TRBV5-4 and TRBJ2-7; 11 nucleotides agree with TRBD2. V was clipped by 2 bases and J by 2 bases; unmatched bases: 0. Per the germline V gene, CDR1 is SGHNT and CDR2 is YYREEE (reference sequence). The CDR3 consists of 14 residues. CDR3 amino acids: CASSFSGRAYEQYF. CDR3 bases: TGTGCCAGCAGCTTTAGCGGGAGGGCCTACGAGCAGTACTTC. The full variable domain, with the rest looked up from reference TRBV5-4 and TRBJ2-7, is ETGVTQSPTHLIKTRGQQVTLRCSSQSGHNTVSWYQQALGQGPQFIFQYYREEENGRGNFPPRFSGLQFPNYSSELNVNALELDDSALYLCASSFSGRAYEQYFGPGTRLTVT.

The CDR3 DNA follows: TGCGCCAGCAGCCAGACAGGTTCACTTAACTATGGCTACACCTTC. Translation gives CASSQTGSLNYGYTF. The chain couples TRBV4-1 to TRBJ1-2, with D possibly TRBD1 on 6 matching bases. V lost 3 bases and J lost 1, with 12 bases in between. This CDR3 has 15 residues. The germline V gene encodes CDR1 MGHRA and CDR2 YSYEKL.

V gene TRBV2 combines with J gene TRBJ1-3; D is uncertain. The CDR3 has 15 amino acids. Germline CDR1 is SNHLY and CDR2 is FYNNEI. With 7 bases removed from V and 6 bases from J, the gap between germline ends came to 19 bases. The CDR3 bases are TGTGCCAGCAAAGAGAGGAGACCGCGGGAAAACACCATATATTTT. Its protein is CASKERRPRENTIYF.